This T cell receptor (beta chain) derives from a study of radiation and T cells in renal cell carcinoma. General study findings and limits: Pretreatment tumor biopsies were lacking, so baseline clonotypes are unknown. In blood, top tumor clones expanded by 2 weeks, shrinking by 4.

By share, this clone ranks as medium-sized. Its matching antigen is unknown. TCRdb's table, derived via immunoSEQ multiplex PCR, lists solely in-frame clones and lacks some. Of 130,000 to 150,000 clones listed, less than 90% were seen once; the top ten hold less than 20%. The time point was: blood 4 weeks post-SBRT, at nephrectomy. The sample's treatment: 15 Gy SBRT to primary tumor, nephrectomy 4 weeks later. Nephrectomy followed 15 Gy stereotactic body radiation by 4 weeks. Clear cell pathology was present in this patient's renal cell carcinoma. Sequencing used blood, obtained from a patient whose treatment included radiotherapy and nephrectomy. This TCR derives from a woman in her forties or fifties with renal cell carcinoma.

The CDR3 reads CASSDSSGGANEQFF. Written as DNA, the CDR3 is TGTGCCAGCAGTGACTCTAGCGGGGGGGCCAATGAGCAGTTCTTC. V and J are TRBV6-4 and TRBJ2-1, with 11 bases identical to TRBD2. Germline trimming cut 0 bases from V and 6 bases from J; bases unmatched to any gene: 1. From germline, CDR1 is MRHNA and CDR2 SNTAGT. The CDR3 is 15 residues long.